Here is one T cell receptor beta chain with its context. Antigen: not known. An input of 0.5 to 1 ug of RNA was subjected to reverse transcription using random hexamers. It was immunoSEQ multiplex PCR that amplified TCR beta CDR3 across 54 Vbeta and 13 Jbeta. One entry per CDR3 protein results from TCRdb running MiXCR on the immunoSEQ multiplex PCR reads. The sample carries about 150,000 distinct CDR3 sequences, roughly 95% recorded once. This entry is derived from a study of CD8 T cells in Susac syndrome. Study-level points and caveats: None of the CD4+ T cell repertoires in Susac syndrome showed clonal expansion.

CD8+ and CD4+ T cells circulating in blood were sequenced for TCR beta. This TCR was recovered from a human donor with Susac syndrome. Source material: CD4+ T cells from PBMCs.

CDR3 nucleotides: TGTGCCAGCAGTTTATCTAGTGACAGGGCCTACGAGCAGTACGTC. Translation: CASSLSSDRAYEQYV. V usage is TRBV27 and J usage is TRBJ2-7; 7 bases fit TRBD1. V shed 0 bases, J shed 2 bases, and the junction held 4 bases outside the gene matches. The CDR3 is 15 residues long. Germline CDR1 MNHEY, CDR2 SMNVEV (reference sequence).